Shown below are 15 T cell receptor beta chains from a single sample sequenced in a study of spatial heterogeneity in lung cancer. Which antigens these TCRs recognize remains unknown. TCRdb redid the calling of the 5' RACE reads with MiXCR, one entry per CDR3 protein. The sample contains 7,000 to 8,000 distinct CDR3 sequences, approximately 7.8% of which appear only once. Study conclusions and caveats: It was found that expanded intratumoral alpha and beta TCR counts tracked tumor mutation counts.

As for time point: sample taken at primary tumor resection. This specimen consisted of lung tumor tissue, obtained at surgery. The source is a male donor with early-stage non-small cell lung cancer.

Sample share makes this clonotype medium-sized. This beta chain was picked up by a library intended for alpha chains and is off target, so its count carries little meaning. This chain links TRBV7-3 with TRBJ2-1; 10 nucleotides match TRBD2. Trimming at V came to 5 bases and at J to 2 bases, leaving 12 bases not matched to a gene. CDR3 size: 18 residues. CDR1 is SGHTA, CDR2 FQGTGA, per germline. CDR3 nucleotides: TGTGCCAGCAGCCCCTGGCCCCTAGCGGGAGTCACCTACAATGAGCAGTTCTTC. Residues: CASSPWPLAGVTYNEQFF.

This clonotype showed up many times. This beta chain is a stray read from a library made for alpha chains; its abundance is not meaningful. The V and J genes are TRBV18 and TRBJ1-1, with unresolved D. Germline V lookup: CDR1 KGHSH, CDR2 LQKENI. Deletions cut 6 bases from V and 1 base from J, with 6 bases between. The CDR3 consists of 12 residues. The CDR3 nucleotides read TGTGCCAGCTCTCCAGGGAACACTGAAGCTTTCTTT. This translates into CASSPGNTEAFF.

A remark on this clonotype: Since the library was made to target alpha chains, this beta chain is a stray read and its abundance is not meaningful. The chain employs TRBV18 and TRBJ1-2, with D hard to call. Germline V lookup: CDR1 KGHSH, CDR2 LQKENI. This CDR3 is built from 13 residues. The germline V and J ends were trimmed by 2 bases and 3 bases, with 7 bases remaining between them. CDR3 sequence reads: CASSPREDYGYTF. For the CDR3, the DNA is TGTGCCAGCTCACCAAGGGAAGACTATGGCTACACCTTC.

This clonotype was seen many times. Being off target in a library aimed at alpha chains, this beta chain has a size of little meaning. V and J are TRBV4-2 and TRBJ1-6, with a possible D match to TRBD1 (6 bases). The V gene lost 0 bases and the J gene lost 9 bases, with 18 bases spanning the gap. Germline CDR1 is LGHNA and CDR2 is YNFKEQ. The CDR3 loop spans 17 amino acids. The CDR3 reads CASSQDSGRGDRSPLHF. The CDR3 nucleotides read TGTGCCAGCAGCCAAGATTCCGGCAGGGGAGACCGTTCACCCCTCCACTTT.

Within the sample, this clonotype is medium-sized (0.01 to 0.1%). This beta chain appears as a stray read in a library generated for alpha chains; its size is not informative. This chain connects TRBV20-1 to TRBJ2-7; D gene unclear. Germline V gene data show CDR1 as DFQATT and CDR2 as SNEGSKA (reference sequence). The V gene lost 0 bases and the J gene lost 0 bases, with 12 bases spanning the gap. This CDR3 comprises 15 residues. CDR3 loop: CSARDAAERSYEQYF. The CDR3 DNA follows: TGCAGTGCTAGAGATGCCGCGGAGCGCTCCTACGAGCAGTACTTC.

This clonotype was recorded at least ten times. This beta chain is an off-target read within a library intended for alpha chains, so its frequency means little. This chain links TRBV28 with TRBJ1-2; the D gene is possibly TRBD1 (5 bases). This CDR3 region has 12 residues. Trimming took off 6 bases at V and 0 bases at J, with 5 bases between the two ends. CDR1 MDHEN and CDR2 SYDVKM come from the germline V gene. The DNA of the CDR3 is TGTGCCAGCAGGGGGGCTAACTATGGCTACACCTTC. Its protein product is CASRGANYGYTF.

This clonotype is labeled medium-sized (0.01 to 0.1%). The size of this beta chain means little, since it is a stray read in a library made for alpha chains. The rearrangement uses TRBV19 and TRBJ1-5; 8 bases fit TRBD1. Germline V gives CDR1 LNHDA, CDR2 SQIVND (reference sequence). J was trimmed by 6 bases and V by 3 bases; bases with no gene match: 7. The CDR3 covers 15 residues. The CDR3 region is CASSIPGQGTQPQHF. CDR3 coding DNA: TGTGCCAGTAGTATCCCCGGACAGGGTACTCAGCCCCAGCATTTT.

By share, this clonotype counts as medium-sized. Being off target in a library aimed at alpha chains, this beta chain has a size of little meaning. V gene TRBV3-1 combines with J gene TRBJ2-2; perhaps TRBD2 as D (6 bases). The ends were cut back, 4 bases at V and 5 bases at J, with 17 bases in the middle. The CDR3 totals 16 residues. Germline CDR1 reads LGHDT; CDR2 reads YNNKEL (reference sequence). In nucleotides, the CDR3 is TGTGCCAGCAGCCCATCCGGGACTCTGCGTACCGGGGAGCTGTTTTTT. Its protein is CASSPSGTLRTGELFF. Variable domain in full (rest from reference TRBV3-1 and TRBJ2-2): DTAVSQTPKYLVTQMGNDKSIKCEQNLGHDTMYWYKQDSKKFLKIMFSYNNKELIINETVPNRFSPKSPDKAHLNLHINSLELGDSAVYFCASSPSGTLRTGELFFGEGSRLTVL.

This clonotype occurred many times. For a library built for alpha chains, this beta chain is a stray read; little rests on its size. This sequence joins TRBV6-6 and TRBJ2-2; D might be TRBD2 (6 bases). The CDR3 contains 14 residues. CDR1 is MNHNY, CDR2 SVGAGI, per germline (reference sequence). V lost 10 bases, J lost 0 bases, and 12 bases lay in between. CDR3 coding DNA: TGTGCCACCCGGACTACAACGAACACCGGGGAGCTGTTTTTT. It specifies CATRTTTNTGELFF.

The sample holds a few counts of this clonotype. As an off-target read in a library built for alpha chains, this beta chain has a frequency of little significance. This rearrangement joins TRBV9 to TRBJ2-7; no definite D call. The germline V gene encodes CDR1 SGDLS and CDR2 YYNGEE. The V end was cut by 7 bases, the J end by 4 bases, with 9 bases between. The CDR3 is 11 amino acids. CDR3 coding DNA: TGTGCCAGCGGGGAAGGTTACGAGCAGTACTTC. Protein product: CASGEGYEQYF.

This clonotype is medium-sized. Since the library was made to target alpha chains, this beta chain is a stray read and its abundance is not meaningful. V usage is TRBV27 and J usage is TRBJ2-3; TRBD1 agrees at 7 bases. The CDR3 contains 14 residues. J gave up 4 bases and V 6 bases, and 7 bases lay outside the gene matches. Per germline, CDR1 MNHEY and CDR2 SMNVEV (reference sequence). For the CDR3, the DNA is TGTGCCAGCAGCACAGGGGTGGTTGCAGATACGCAGTATTTT. Its protein is CASSTGVVADTQYF.

Sample share makes this clonotype medium-sized. The library was designed around alpha chains, so this beta chain is a stray read whose abundance carries little weight. The CDR3 spells CASSSTSGRAYEQYF. In nucleotides, the CDR3 is TGTGCCAGCAGCTCAACTAGCGGGAGGGCCTACGAGCAGTACTTC. The chain employs TRBV11-2 and TRBJ2-7; 13 bases are shared with TRBD2. The CDR3 contains 15 residues. V lost 4 bases and J lost 2; bases outside the gene matches: 2. The V gene's germline CDR1 is SGHAT and CDR2 FQNNGV.

This clonotype is medium-sized (0.01 to 0.1%). Since it is a stray read in a library aimed at alpha chains, this beta chain has a size that is not meaningful. The chain uses TRBV6-1 and TRBJ2-1, with TRBD1 as a possible D gene (5 bases). The CDR3 totals 16 residues. Trimming cost V 0 bases and J 3 bases, with 12 bases left between them. Germline V gene sequence: CDR1 MNHNS, CDR2 SASEGT. The CDR3 protein is CASSEAWGWNYNEQFF. The DNA of the CDR3 is TGTGCCAGCAGTGAAGCGTGGGGCTGGAACTACAATGAGCAGTTCTTC.

In its sample, this clonotype was seen many times. The size of this beta chain means little, since it is a stray read in a library made for alpha chains. This chain links TRBV7-9 with TRBJ1-1; no clear D gene. The CDR3 has 15 residues. CDR1 is SEHNR and CDR2 is FQNEAQ in the germline V gene (reference sequence). The V and J ends lost 1 base and 4 bases respectively, with 13 bases between them. DNA for the CDR3: TGTGCCAGCAGCTTAGGGTCACTCTGGGGCACTGAAGCTTTCTTT. Its protein is CASSLGSLWGTEAFF.

In this sample, this clonotype turned up many times. This beta chain came through as a stray read in a library set up for alpha chains, and its size says little. The chain is built from TRBV27 and TRBJ2-6; 7 bases map to TRBD1. The CDR3 is 17 residues long. V was pared by 6 bases and J by 0 bases, with 8 bases of the junction left unmatched. CDR1 is MNHEY, CDR2 SMNVEV, per germline (reference sequence). CDR3 residues: CASRSTGQHSGANVLTF. The CDR3 DNA sequence: TGTGCCAGCAGGAGCACGGGACAGCACTCTGGGGCCAACGTCCTGACTTTC.